This passage covers 4 T cell receptor beta chains from one sample sequenced in a study of shared clonotypes between healthy human individuals. Using immunoSEQ multiplex PCR, the repertoire was profiled, and TCRdb retains in-frame clones only, with some absent. The sample lists 550,000 to 750,000 clones, about 95% occurring once. In the naive CD8 group, cells lacked CD45RO and were positively selected for CCR7, so terminally differentiated effector memory CD45RA+ cells were left out. Sample: naive CD8+ T cells sorted from blood. The receptors derive from a woman in her twenties or thirties in good health.

This chain uses TRBV11-2 with TRBJ1-5; tentatively, D is TRBD1 (5 bases). Trimming stripped 0 bases from V and 5 bases from J, with 26 bases between. Germline values: CDR1 SGHAT, CDR2 FQNNGV. The CDR3 consists of 20 residues. The CDR3 loop is CASSLDLSAGRSLTDQPQHF. The DNA for the CDR3 is TGTGCCAGCAGCTTAGATCTGTCGGCAGGGAGATCCCTTACGGATCAGCCCCAGCATTTT.

The chain couples TRBV6-4 to TRBJ1-1; 9 bases match TRBD1. The CDR3 has 16 amino acids. J was trimmed by 4 bases and V by 0 bases; bases with no gene match: 6. Germline V gene data show CDR1 as MRHNA and CDR2 as SNTAGT. In DNA form, the CDR3 reads TGTGCCAGCAGTGACTCGAGCGACAGGGGGACCACTGAAGCTTTCTTT. Protein product: CASSDSSDRGTTEAFF.

The chain recombines TRBV7-7 with TRBJ2-2; D uncertain. The CDR3 is 12 residues long. Trimming took off 1 base at V and 6 bases at J, with 3 bases between the two ends. Germline-derived CDR1 and CDR2 are SSHAT and FNYEAQ (reference sequence). CDR3 DNA: TGTGCCAGCAGCTTAGGGGCCGGGGAGCTGTTTTTT. This sequence encodes CASSLGAGELFF.

V gene TRBV27 combines with J gene TRBJ2-7, with unresolved D. The germline V and J ends were trimmed by 0 bases and 6 bases, with 15 bases remaining between them. Per the germline V gene, CDR1 is MNHEY and CDR2 is SMNVEV (reference sequence). CDR3 length equals 15 residues. The CDR3 reads CASSLSLGRPLEQYF. CDR3 DNA: TGTGCCAGCAGTTTATCTCTTGGGCGACCTCTCGAGCAGTACTTC.